This entry describes one T cell receptor beta chain. The antigen is unknown. Germline CDR1 and CDR2: SGHRS and YFSETQ. The CDR3 covers 15 residues. Trimming stripped 5 bases from V and 0 bases from J, with 11 bases between. This PCR relied on a set of 60 Vbeta primers and 13 Jbeta primers. TCRdb's table, derived via immunoSEQ multiplex PCR, lists solely in-frame clones and lacks some. The sample carries about 150,000 clones, approximately 60% recorded once. The data were obtained in a study of cytomegalovirus exposure and HLA in healthy donors. General study results and limits: It was in a later analysis that TCR association rates were seen to vary by HLA locus, highest for DRB1 and lowest for HLA-C. Cytomegalovirus association was listed for 164 TCR beta chains.

The sample was PBMCs. The chain joins TRBV5-1 to TRBJ2-2; a weak D match, TRBD2 (6 bases). The receptor was isolated from a woman between 40 and 55 years old in good health and CMV-seronegative. DNA of the CDR3: TGCGCCAGCAGTACCGGGACTTCGAACACCGGGGAGCTGTTTTTT. Its translation: CASSTGTSNTGELFF.